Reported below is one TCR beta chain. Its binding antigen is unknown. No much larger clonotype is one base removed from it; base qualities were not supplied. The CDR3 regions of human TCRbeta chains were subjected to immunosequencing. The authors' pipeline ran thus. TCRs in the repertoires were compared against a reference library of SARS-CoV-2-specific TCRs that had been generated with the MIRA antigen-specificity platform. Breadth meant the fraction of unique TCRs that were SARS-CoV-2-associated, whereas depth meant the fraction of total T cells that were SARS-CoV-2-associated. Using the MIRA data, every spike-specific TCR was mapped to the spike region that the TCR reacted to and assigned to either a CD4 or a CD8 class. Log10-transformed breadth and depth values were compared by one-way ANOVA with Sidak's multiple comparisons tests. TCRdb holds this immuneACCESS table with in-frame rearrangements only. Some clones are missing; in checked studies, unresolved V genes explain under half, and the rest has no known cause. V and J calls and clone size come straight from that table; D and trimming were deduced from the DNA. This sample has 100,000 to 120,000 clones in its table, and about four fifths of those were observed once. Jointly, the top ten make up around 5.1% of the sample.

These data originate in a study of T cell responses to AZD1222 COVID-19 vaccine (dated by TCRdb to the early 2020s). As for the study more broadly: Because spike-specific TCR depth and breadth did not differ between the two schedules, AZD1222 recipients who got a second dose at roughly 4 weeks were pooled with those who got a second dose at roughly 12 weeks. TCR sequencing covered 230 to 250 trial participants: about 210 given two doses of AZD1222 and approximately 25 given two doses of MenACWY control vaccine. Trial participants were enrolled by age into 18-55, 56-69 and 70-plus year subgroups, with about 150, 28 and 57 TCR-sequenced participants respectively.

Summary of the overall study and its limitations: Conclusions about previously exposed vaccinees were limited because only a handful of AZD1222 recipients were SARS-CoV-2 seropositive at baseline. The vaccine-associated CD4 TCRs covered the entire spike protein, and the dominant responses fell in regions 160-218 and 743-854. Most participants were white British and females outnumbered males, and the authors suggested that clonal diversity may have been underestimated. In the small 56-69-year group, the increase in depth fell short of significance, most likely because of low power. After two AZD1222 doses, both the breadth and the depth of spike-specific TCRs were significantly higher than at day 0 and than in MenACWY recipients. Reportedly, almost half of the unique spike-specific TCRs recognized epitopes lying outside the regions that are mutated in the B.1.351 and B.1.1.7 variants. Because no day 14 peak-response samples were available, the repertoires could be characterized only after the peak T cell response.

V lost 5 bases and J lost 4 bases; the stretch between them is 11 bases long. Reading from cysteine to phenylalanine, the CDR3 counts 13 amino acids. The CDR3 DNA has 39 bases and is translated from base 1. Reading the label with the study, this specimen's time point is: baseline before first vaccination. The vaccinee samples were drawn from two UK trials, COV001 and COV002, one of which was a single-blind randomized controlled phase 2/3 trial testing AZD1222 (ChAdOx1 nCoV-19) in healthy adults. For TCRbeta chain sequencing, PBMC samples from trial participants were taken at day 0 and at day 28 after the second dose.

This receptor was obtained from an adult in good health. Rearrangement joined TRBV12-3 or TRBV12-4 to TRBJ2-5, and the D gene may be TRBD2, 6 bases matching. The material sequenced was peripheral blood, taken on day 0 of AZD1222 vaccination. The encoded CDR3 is CASSNQEGETQYF. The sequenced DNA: TGTGCCAGCAGTAATCAGGAGGGAGAGACCCAGTACTTC.